This T cell receptor (beta chain) was profiled in a study of molecular identifiers for immune sequencing clone quantification. Study findings and constraints: Clonotypes topping 20 RNA copies carried over 98% of effector molecules but under 1% of naive ones. Spiked Jurkat TCR RNA originating from one cell could reportedly be identified amid more than 800,000 naive cells.

About this clonotype: Its target is unknown.

From the PCR reads, TCRdb called clonotypes with MiXCR, one entry per CDR3 protein. The sample records about 510,000 distinct CDR3 sequences, 25% being singletons. The V and J ends lost 0 bases and 5 bases respectively, with 8 bases between them. The CDR3 is made up of 13 amino acids. Germline V lookup: CDR1 SGHAT, CDR2 FQNNGV. The sequenced sample was naive CD8+ T cells from blood, with Jurkat cell RNA spiked in. This sample's subset: FACS-sorted CD8+CD4-CCR7+CD45RA+ naive T cells. This clonotype was sampled from a human donor in good health. Some libraries in this study had Jurkat cell RNA spiked in. V is TRBV11-2 and J is TRBJ2-7; D unresolved. The CDR3 DNA is TGTGCCAGCAGCTTAGAAGTGGGCAACGAGCAGTACTTC. Residues: CASSLEVGNEQYF.